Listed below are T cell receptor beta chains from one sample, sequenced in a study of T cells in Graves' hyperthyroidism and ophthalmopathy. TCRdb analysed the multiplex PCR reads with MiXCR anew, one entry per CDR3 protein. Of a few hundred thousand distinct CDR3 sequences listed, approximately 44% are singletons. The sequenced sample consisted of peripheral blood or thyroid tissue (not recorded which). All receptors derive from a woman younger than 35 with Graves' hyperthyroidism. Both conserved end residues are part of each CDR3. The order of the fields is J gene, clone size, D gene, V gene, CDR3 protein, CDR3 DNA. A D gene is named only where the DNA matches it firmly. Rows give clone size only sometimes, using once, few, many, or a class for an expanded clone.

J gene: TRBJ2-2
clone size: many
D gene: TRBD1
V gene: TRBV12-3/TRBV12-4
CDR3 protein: CASSPYTGGGGGELFF
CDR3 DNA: TGTGCCAGCAGCCCCTATACAGGGGGCGGGGGCGGGGAGCTGTTTTTT

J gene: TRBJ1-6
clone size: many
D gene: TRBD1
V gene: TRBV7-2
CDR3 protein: CASSDRGPTYNSPLHF
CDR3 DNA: TGTGCCAGCAGCGACAGGGGACCCACCTATAATTCACCCCTCCACTTT

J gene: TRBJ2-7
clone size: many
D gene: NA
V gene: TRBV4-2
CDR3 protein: CASSQEEGRYEQYF
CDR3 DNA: TGTGCCAGCAGCCAAGAGGAGGGGCGGTACGAGCAGTACTTC

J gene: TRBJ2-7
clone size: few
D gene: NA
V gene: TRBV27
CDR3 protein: CASSPIERTEGEQYF
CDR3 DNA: TGTGCGTCCTCTCCGATCGAACGGACAGAGGGGGAGCAGTACTTC

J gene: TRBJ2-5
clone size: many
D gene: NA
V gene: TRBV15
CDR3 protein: CATSRGQNAQETQYF
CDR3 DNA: TGTGCCACCAGCAGAGGACAAAACGCCCAAGAGACCCAGTACTTC

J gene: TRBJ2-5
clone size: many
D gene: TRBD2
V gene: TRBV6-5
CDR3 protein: CASSYWASGRATQETQYF
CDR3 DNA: TGTGCCAGCAGTTACTGGGCTAGCGGGAGGGCCACGCAAGAGACCCAGTACTTC

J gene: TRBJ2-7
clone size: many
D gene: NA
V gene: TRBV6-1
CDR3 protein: CAVRGRGSFEQYF
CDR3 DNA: TGTGCTGTTAGGGGCAGGGGCTCGTTCGAGCAGTACTTC

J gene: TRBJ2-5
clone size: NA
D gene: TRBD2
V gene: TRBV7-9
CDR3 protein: CASSTGRVQETQYF
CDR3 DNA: TGTGCCAGCAGCACCGGGAGGGTGCAAGAGACCCAGTACTTC

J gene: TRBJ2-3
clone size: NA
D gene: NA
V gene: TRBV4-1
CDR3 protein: CASSQVVFTDTQYF
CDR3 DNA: TGCGCCAGCAGCCAAGTCGTCTTCACAGATACGCAGTATTTT

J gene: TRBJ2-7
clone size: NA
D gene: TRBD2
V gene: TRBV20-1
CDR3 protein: CSAREGTSGSPEEQYF
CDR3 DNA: TGCAGTGCTAGAGAAGGGACTAGCGGGAGCCCGGAAGAGCAGTACTTC

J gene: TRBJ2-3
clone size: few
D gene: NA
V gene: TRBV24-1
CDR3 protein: CATSGIWADTQYF
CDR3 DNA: TGTGCCACCTCTGGGATATGGGCAGATACGCAGTATTTT

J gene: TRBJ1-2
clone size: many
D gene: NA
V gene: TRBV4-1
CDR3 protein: CASSQVRGQGGDGYTF
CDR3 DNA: TGCGCCAGCAGCCAAGTCCGAGGGCAGGGAGGCGATGGCTACACCTTC

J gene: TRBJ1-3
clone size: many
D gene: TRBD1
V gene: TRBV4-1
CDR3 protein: CASSQGDRGDTIYF
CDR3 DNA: TGCGCCAGCAGCCAAGGGGACAGGGGGGACACCATATATTTT

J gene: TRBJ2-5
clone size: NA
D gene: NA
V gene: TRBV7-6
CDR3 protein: CASSLEGRTQPQYF
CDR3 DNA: TGTGCCAGCAGCTTAGAGGGCAGAACTCAGCCCCAGTACTTC

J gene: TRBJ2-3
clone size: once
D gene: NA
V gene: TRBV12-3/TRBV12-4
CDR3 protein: CASSFTGTTDTQYF
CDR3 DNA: TGTGCCAGCAGCTTTACAGGGACCACAGATACGCAGTATTTT

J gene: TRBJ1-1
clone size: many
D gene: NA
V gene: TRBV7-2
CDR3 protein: CASSLDSVNTEAFF
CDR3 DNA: TGTGCCAGCAGCTTAGATTCAGTGAACACTGAAGCTTTCTTT

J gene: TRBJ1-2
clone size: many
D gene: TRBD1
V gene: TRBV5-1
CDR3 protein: CASSLGLTGAHYGYTF
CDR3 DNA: TGCGCCAGCAGCTTGGGTTTGACAGGGGCGCACTATGGCTACACCTTC

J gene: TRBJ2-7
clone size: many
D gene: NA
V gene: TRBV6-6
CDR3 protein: CASLKEGTYEQYF
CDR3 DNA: TGTGCCAGCCTCAAGGAGGGTACCTACGAGCAGTACTTC

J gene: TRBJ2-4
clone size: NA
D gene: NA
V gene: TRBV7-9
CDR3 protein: CASSSRDLAKNIQYF
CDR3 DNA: TGTGCCAGCAGTTCCCGGGATTTGGCCAAAAACATTCAGTACTTC

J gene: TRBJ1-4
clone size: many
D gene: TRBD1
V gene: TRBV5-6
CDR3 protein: CASSTPGQEKLFF
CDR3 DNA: TGTGCCAGCAGCACCCCGGGACAGGAAAAACTGTTTTTT

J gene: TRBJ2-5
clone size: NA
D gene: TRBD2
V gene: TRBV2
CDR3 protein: CAGTSGSIGETQYF
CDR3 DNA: TGTGCCGGGACTAGCGGGAGTATTGGAGAGACCCAGTACTTC

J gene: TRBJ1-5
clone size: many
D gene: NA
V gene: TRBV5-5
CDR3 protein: CASSRRGGAGQPQHF
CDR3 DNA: TGTGCCAGCAGCCGACGGGGGGGGGCCGGACAGCCCCAGCATTTT

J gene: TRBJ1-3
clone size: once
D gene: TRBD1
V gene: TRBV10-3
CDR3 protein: CAISPRTGSGNTIYF
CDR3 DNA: TGTGCCATCAGCCCCAGGACAGGGTCTGGAAACACCATATATTTT

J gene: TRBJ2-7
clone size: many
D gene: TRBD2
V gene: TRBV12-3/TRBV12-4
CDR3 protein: CASSLVGLAGYEQYF
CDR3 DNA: TGTGCCAGCAGTTTAGTCGGGCTAGCGGGGTACGAGCAGTACTTC

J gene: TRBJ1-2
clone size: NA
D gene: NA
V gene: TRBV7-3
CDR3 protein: CASSFGGMGYTF
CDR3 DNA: TGTGCCAGCAGCTTTGGTGGGATGGGCTACACCTTC

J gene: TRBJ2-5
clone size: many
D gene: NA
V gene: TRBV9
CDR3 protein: CASSPWALQETQYF
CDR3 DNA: TGTGCCAGCAGCCCCTGGGCATTGCAGGAGACCCAGTACTTC

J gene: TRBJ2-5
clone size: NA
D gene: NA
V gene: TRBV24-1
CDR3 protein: CATSGSMPGAQETQYF
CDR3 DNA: TGTGCCACCAGTGGCAGTATGCCGGGGGCCCAAGAGACCCAGTACTTC

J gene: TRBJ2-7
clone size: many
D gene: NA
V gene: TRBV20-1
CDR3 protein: CSALRDSYEQYF
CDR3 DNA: TGCAGTGCTCTCCGGGACTCCTACGAGCAGTACTTC

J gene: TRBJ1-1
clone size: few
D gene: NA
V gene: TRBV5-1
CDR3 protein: CASSLRVRGRETPTDTEAFF
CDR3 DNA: TGCGCCAGCAGCCTAAGGGTGAGGGGGAGGGAGACCCCAACTGATACTGAAGCTTTCTTT

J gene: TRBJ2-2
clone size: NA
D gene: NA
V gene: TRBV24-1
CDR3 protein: CATSDLAAANTGELFF
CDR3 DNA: TGTGCCACCAGTGATCTTGCCGCCGCGAACACCGGGGAGCTGTTTTTT

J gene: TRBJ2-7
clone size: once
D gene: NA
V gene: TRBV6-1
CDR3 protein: CASSRQTGWNEQYF
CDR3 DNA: TGTGCCAGCAGCAGACAGACAGGTTGGAACGAGCAGTACTTC

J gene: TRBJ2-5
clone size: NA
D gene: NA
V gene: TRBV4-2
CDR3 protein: CASSQGADQPQYF
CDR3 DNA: TGTGCCAGCAGCCAAGGAGCTGACCAGCCCCAGTACTTC

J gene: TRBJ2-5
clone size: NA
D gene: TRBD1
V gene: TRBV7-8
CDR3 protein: CASSDLSGQGEETQYF
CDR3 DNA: TGTGCCAGCAGCGACTTATCGGGACAGGGTGAAGAGACCCAGTACTTC

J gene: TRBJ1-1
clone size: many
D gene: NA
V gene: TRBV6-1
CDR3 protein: CASRRDTMNTEAFF
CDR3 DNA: TGTGCCAGCAGACGAGACACGATGAACACTGAAGCTTTCTTT

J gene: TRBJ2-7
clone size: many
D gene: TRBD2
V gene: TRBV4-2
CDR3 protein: CASSPSSTSGSVYEQYF
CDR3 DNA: TGTGCCAGCAGCCCATCTTCGACTAGCGGGAGTGTCTACGAGCAGTACTTC

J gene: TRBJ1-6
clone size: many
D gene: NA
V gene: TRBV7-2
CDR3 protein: CASSLGGLNSPLHF
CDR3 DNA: TGTGCCAGCAGCTTAGGAGGGTTGAATTCACCCCTCCACTTT

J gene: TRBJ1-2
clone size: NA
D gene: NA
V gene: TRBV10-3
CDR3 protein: CAITQGSHGYAF
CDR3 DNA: TGCGCCATCACCCAGGGATCCCATGGCTACGCCTTC

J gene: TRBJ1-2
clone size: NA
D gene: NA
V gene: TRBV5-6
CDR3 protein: CASIGSYYGYTF
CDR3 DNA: TGTGCCAGCATTGGGAGCTACTATGGCTACACCTTC

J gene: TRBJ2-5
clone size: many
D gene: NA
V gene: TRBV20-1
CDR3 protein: CSAREFQETQYF
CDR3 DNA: TGCAGTGCTAGAGAATTTCAAGAGACCCAGTACTTC

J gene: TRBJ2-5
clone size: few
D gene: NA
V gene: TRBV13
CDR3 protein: CASSLRVQEAQYF
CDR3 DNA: TGTGCCAGCAGTTTAAGGGTCCAAGAGGCCCAGTACTTC

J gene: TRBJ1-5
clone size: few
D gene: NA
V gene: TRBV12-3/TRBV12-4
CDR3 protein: CASGVNGGQPQHF
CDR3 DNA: TGTGCTAGTGGTGTAAACGGTGGGCAGCCCCAGCATTTT

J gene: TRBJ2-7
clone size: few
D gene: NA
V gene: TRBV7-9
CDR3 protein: CASSFRAGYEQYF
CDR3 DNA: TGTGCCAGCAGCTTTAGGGCGGGCTACGAGCAGTACTTC